The 30 T cell receptor beta chains below were found in one sample sequenced in a study of cytomegalovirus exposure and HLA in healthy donors. Researchers ran the PCR with 60 Vbeta and 13 Jbeta primers. The protocol was immunoSEQ multiplex PCR, while the TCRdb copy is restricted to in-frame clones and leaves out a portion. The table includes 90,000 to 120,000 clones, around 76% detected once. The sequencing sample was made of PBMCs. The receptors here all came from a man younger than 35 in good health and CMV-seronegative.

The chain is built from TRBV27 and TRBJ1-5; 9 bases map to TRBD1. CDR3 length: 13 amino acids. V trimming: 4 bases; J trimming: 7 bases; junction bases outside the gene matches: 2. In germline, CDR1 is MNHEY, CDR2 SMNVEV (reference sequence). The CDR3 sequence is CASSWDRVQPQHF. The CDR3 DNA reads as TGTGCCAGCAGTTGGGACAGGGTGCAGCCCCAGCATTTT.

This chain joins TRBV9 and TRBJ1-1; a weak D match, TRBD1 (6 bases). With 0 bases removed from V and 7 bases from J, the gap between germline ends came to 13 bases. The germline V gene encodes CDR1 SGDLS and CDR2 YYNGEE. This CDR3 has 14 amino acids. The CDR3 DNA sequence: TGTGCCAGCAGCGTAGGCGGCAGGGGAAATGAAGCTTTCTTT. Protein: CASSVGGRGNEAFF.

The J gene is TRBJ2-5, the V gene TRBV15, with 7 bases identical to TRBD1. After removal of 2 bases from V and 4 bases from J, the junction contained 7 bases not matched to a gene. Germline CDR1 LNHNV, CDR2 YYDKDF (reference sequence). CDR3 length: 15 residues. The CDR3 DNA reads TGTGCCACCAGCAGATCCAGGGGGTTGGGAGAGACCCAGTACTTC. Amino acids: CATSRSRGLGETQYF. Using reference TRBV15 and TRBJ2-5 for the parts outside the CDR3, the full variable domain is DAMVIQNPRYQVTQFGKPVTLSCSQTLNHNVMYWYQQKSSQAPKLLFHYYDKDFNNEADTPDNFQSRRPNTSFCFLDIRSPGLGDTAMYLCATSRSRGLGETQYFGPGTRLLVL.

Turning to this clone: At one end, the junction sequence differs from germline, possibly due to a read error. This chain joins TRBV5-6 and TRBJ2-5; 8 bases agree with TRBD1. Germline assignment: CDR1 SGHDT and CDR2 YYEEEE. This CDR3 spans 14 amino acids. Here the CDR3 DNA reads TGTGCCAGCACCTTGCTGCAGGGGGCAGAGACCCAGTACTTC. It encodes CASTLLQGAETQYF.

This clone was observed a single time. This rearrangement joins TRBV7-3 to TRBJ2-3, with 7 bases that match TRBD2. CDR3 length equals 15 residues. Germline CDR1 SGHTA, CDR2 FQGTGA. The trim removed 8 bases at V and 1 base at J, leaving 9 bases unmatched. For the CDR3, the DNA is TGTGCCAGCGGACCTAGCGGTTTTGGCACAGATACGCAGTATTTT. Its translation is CASGPSGFGTDTQYF.

This clone has a single count. The CDR3 reads CSVTRQPIRRDSPLHF. In DNA, the CDR3 is TGCAGCGTCACCCGACAACCAATTCGGCGAGATTCACCCCTCCACTTT. The chain couples TRBV29-1 to TRBJ1-6; D uncertain. CDR1 is SQVTM, CDR2 ANQGSEA, per germline. This CDR3 is 16 amino acids long. V lost 6 bases and J 8 bases, leaving 23 bases between the germline ends.

The V and J genes are TRBV19 and TRBJ2-3; TRBD1 might be the D (6 bases). V lost 1 base, J lost 2 bases, and 10 bases lay in between. The germline V gene has CDR1 LNHDA and CDR2 SQIVND (reference sequence). The CDR3 runs 15 residues. CDR3 in amino acids: CASSIGGQITDTQYF. The DNA for the CDR3 is TGTGCCAGTAGTATAGGAGGACAGATCACAGATACGCAGTATTTT.

The table lists this clone with a few counts. The chain uses TRBV21-1 and TRBJ1-5. TRBV21-1 is labeled a pseudogene. The CDR3 consists of 10 residues. CDR3 DNA sequence: TGTGCCAGCAGCAAAGGAGCCCAGCATTTT. Protein product: CASSKGAQHF.

The V call is TRBV7-3, the J call TRBJ2-3; D might be TRBD2 (5 bases). V was pared by 5 bases and J by 1 base, with 13 bases between. This CDR3 has 15 residues. The germline V gene encodes CDR1 SGHTA and CDR2 FQGTGA. In nucleotides, the CDR3 is TGTGCCAGCAGCCCCCCGGGGAGCCGCACAGATACGCAGTATTTT. Translated, it gives CASSPPGSRTDTQYF.

V and J are TRBV6-5 and TRBJ2-1; D call uncertain. Looked up from germline, CDR1 is MNHEY and CDR2 is SVGAGI. Trimming stripped 6 bases from V and 4 bases from J, with 10 bases between. CDR3 size: 13 residues. The CDR3 DNA reads TGTGCCAGCAGATTTGACGGGTACAATGAGCAGTTCTTC. It codes for CASRFDGYNEQFF.

This clone has more than one count but fewer than ten. The chain links TRBV7-9 to TRBJ1-1; possibly TRBD1 for D (6 bases). The V end lost 2 bases, the J end lost 2 bases, and 9 bases lay between the germline ends. Per the germline V gene, CDR1 is SEHNR and CDR2 is FQNEAQ (reference sequence). The length of the CDR3 is 14 residues. This chain's CDR3 is CASSLSQGNTEAFF. The CDR3 nucleotides read TGTGCCAGCAGCTTATCACAGGGAAACACTGAAGCTTTCTTT.

The J gene is TRBJ2-7, the V gene TRBV7-8; D gene ambiguous. The CDR3 has 15 residues. Trimming left V 0 bases short and J 3 bases short, with 12 bases between. Germline V gives CDR1 SGHVS, CDR2 FQNEAQ. CDR3 protein: CASSLAGRPLYEQYF. As DNA, the CDR3 is TGTGCCAGCAGCTTAGCGGGCAGGCCCCTCTACGAGCAGTACTTC.

This chain links TRBV5-1 with TRBJ1-1; 11 bases agree with TRBD1. Germline V gene lookup returns CDR1 SGHRS and CDR2 YFSETQ. V lost 0 bases to trimming and J lost 5 bases; unmatched junction nucleotides: 6. The length of the CDR3 is 16 residues. The CDR3 DNA is TGCGCCAGCAGCTTGGGAACCGGGACAGGGGGAACTGAAGCTTTCTTT. Encoded protein: CASSLGTGTGGTEAFF.

The rearrangement uses TRBV6-6 and TRBJ2-3; D possibly corresponds to TRBD1 (6 bases). Trimming shortened V by 6 bases and J by 5 bases, and 18 bases separated the two germline ends. CDR3 length equals 15 residues. Germline V gene data show CDR1 as MNHNY and CDR2 as SVGAGI (reference sequence). Here the CDR3 reads CASSPQLLGGDTQYF. DNA of the CDR3: TGTGCCAGCAGCCCCCAACTTCTAGGGGGAGATACGCAGTATTTT.

The rearrangement links TRBV7-2 to TRBJ2-5; D gene ambiguous. Between the trimmed V and J ends, which lost 1 base and 5 bases, there was a span of 14 bases. CDR1 and CDR2 from the germline V gene are SGHTA and FQGNSA. The CDR3 totals 15 residues. The CDR3 reads CASSLVSSGGETQYF. The CDR3, as DNA: TGTGCCAGCAGCTTAGTTAGCTCGGGTGGGGAGACCCAGTACTTC.

This clone appeared once. The chain carries TRBV6-5 and TRBJ2-3; D is unclear. CDR3 length: 15 residues. Between the trimmed V and J ends, which lost 5 bases and 1 base, there was a span of 13 bases. The germline CDR1 and CDR2 sequences are MNHEY and SVGAGI. The CDR3 reads CASSPLAVGTDTQYF. The CDR3, as DNA: TGTGCCAGCAGTCCCTTGGCGGTGGGCACAGATACGCAGTATTTT.

The V and J genes are TRBV19 and TRBJ1-1; D uncertain. This CDR3 has 16 amino acids. CDR1 and CDR2 (germline): LNHDA, SQIVND (reference sequence). Trimming pared 1 base from V and 1 base from J, leaving 13 bases between. This CDR3 reads CASSIAPRSENTEAFF. CDR3 nucleotides: TGTGCCAGTAGTATAGCCCCTCGAAGCGAGAACACTGAAGCTTTCTTT.

This clone was observed a single time. The V gene is TRBV18, the J gene TRBJ2-7, with a possible D match to TRBD1 (6 bases). V lost 5 bases and J 2 bases, leaving 10 bases between the germline ends. Germline CDR1 and CDR2: KGHSH and LQKENI. This CDR3 contains 13 residues. DNA of the CDR3: TGTGCCAGCTCAGCCGGACAGACCTACGAGCAGTACTTC. Protein sequence: CASSAGQTYEQYF.

This clone occurred a few times. The chain recombines TRBV6-5 with TRBJ1-5; 7 nucleotides align to TRBD1. The CDR3 has 15 amino acids. V lost 5 bases to trimming and J lost 2 bases; unmatched junction nucleotides: 6. Germline CDR1 is MNHEY and CDR2 is SVGAGI. In DNA form, the CDR3 reads TGTGCCAGCAGTAGAGACAGGGCTGGCAATCAGCCCCAGCATTTT. This translates into CASSRDRAGNQPQHF.

There are a few counts of this clone. The rearrangement uses TRBV5-5 and TRBJ2-1; 9 bases are a match to TRBD2. Per the germline V gene, CDR1 is SGHKS and CDR2 is YYEKEE (reference sequence). This CDR3 spans 16 amino acids. The V segment lost 0 bases and the J segment 6 bases; nucleotides outside the gene matches: 7. CDR3 DNA sequence: TGTGCCAGCAGCTTGGCCGGGGGAGCGGGGGGCAATGAGCAGTTCTTC. It encodes CASSLAGGAGGNEQFF.

This sequence joins TRBV19 and TRBJ2-3; 10 bases are shared with TRBD1. The CDR3 length is 14 residues. V was pared by 7 bases and J by 6 bases, with 7 bases of the junction left unmatched. CDR1 is LNHDA, CDR2 SQIVND, per germline (reference sequence). This CDR3 reads CASTRQGARDTQYF. CDR3 coding DNA: TGTGCCAGTACCCGACAGGGGGCGAGGGATACGCAGTATTTT.

CDR3 sequence (DNA): TGTGCCATCCAAGCCCACTCTGGGGCCAACGTCCTGACTTTC. Encoded protein: CAIQAHSGANVLTF. V usage is TRBV6-5 and J usage is TRBJ2-6; no clear D gene. The V end was cut by 10 bases, the J end by 0 bases, with 10 bases between. The CDR3 contains 14 residues. Germline values: CDR1 MNHEY, CDR2 SVGAGI.

This clone was seen a handful of times. This chain uses TRBV28 with TRBJ2-1, with TRBD2 as a possible D gene (5 bases). The CDR3 totals 12 residues. V dropped 2 bases and J dropped 6 bases, with 5 bases sitting between them. CDR1 is MDHEN, CDR2 SYDVKM, per germline. The CDR3 DNA sequence: TGTGCCAGCAGTTTAGGAGGCAATGAGCAGTTCTTC. Protein product: CASSLGGNEQFF.

V and J are TRBV5-8 and TRBJ2-6; 7 bases align to TRBD2. The V gene's germline CDR1 is SGHTS and CDR2 YDEGEE. With 4 bases clipped from V and 4 bases from J, the junction kept 5 bases outside the gene matches. CDR3 length equals 15 residues. DNA of the CDR3: TGTGCCAGCAGCCACCGGGGGGAAGGGGCCAACGTCCTGACTTTC. It is translated as CASSHRGEGANVLTF.

This sequence joins TRBV2 and TRBJ2-7, with a tentative D call TRBD2 (6 bases). Germline CDR1 SNHLY, CDR2 FYNNEI. V was cut by 8 bases and J by 1 base, with 21 bases left in between. This CDR3 is built from 16 residues. The CDR3 here is CASSGHPGTASYEQYF. The CDR3 DNA follows: TGTGCCAGCTCGGGCCACCCCGGGACTGCTTCCTACGAGCAGTACTTC.

This clone was detected only once. This sequence joins TRBV11-2 and TRBJ1-6, with TRBD1 matching 7 bases. Germline-derived CDR1 and CDR2 are SGHAT and FQNNGV. After removal of 1 base from V and 7 bases from J, the junction contained 10 bases not matched to a gene. The length of the CDR3 is 17 residues. The CDR3 loop reads CASSLGTMGQSNSPLHF. CDR3 nucleotide sequence: TGTGCCAGCAGCTTAGGGACAATGGGACAGAGCAATTCACCCCTCCACTTT.

The gene calls are TRBV28 and TRBJ2-3, with 15 bases matching TRBD2. CDR1 and CDR2 (germline): MDHEN, SYDVKM. The J segment lost 6 bases and the V segment lost 5 bases, leaving 9 bases of the junction unmatched. CDR3 length: 17 residues. CDR3: CASSPWTSGGAGDTQYF. Written as DNA, the CDR3 is TGTGCCAGCAGTCCTTGGACTAGCGGGGGGGCGGGGGATACGCAGTATTTT.

The chain combines TRBV7-9 with TRBJ2-1; 9 bases line up with TRBD1. The germline gives CDR1 SEHNR, CDR2 FQNEAQ (reference sequence). J lost 5 bases, V lost 5 bases, and 10 bases had no gene match. The length of the CDR3 is 16 residues. The CDR3 spells CASSQEQGQGDNEQFF. The DNA for the CDR3 is TGTGCCAGCAGCCAAGAACAGGGACAGGGTGACAATGAGCAGTTCTTC.

The gene calls are TRBV11-1 and TRBJ2-5; TRBD1 aligns across 9 bases. Germline trimming cut 5 bases from V and 7 bases from J; bases unmatched to any gene: 17. Looked up from germline, CDR1 is SGHAT and CDR2 is FQDESV (reference sequence). The CDR3 is 17 amino acids. CDR3 in DNA: TGTGCCAGCAGCCTGCCCCCCGCCGGGACAGGGCGGGGGACCCAGTACTTC. Protein sequence: CASSLPPAGTGRGTQYF.

V usage is TRBV4-2 and J usage is TRBJ2-5; TRBD1 aligns across 8 bases. Germline-derived CDR1 and CDR2 are LGHNA and YNFKEQ. The ends lost 4 bases at V and 4 bases at J; junction bases unmatched: 2. This CDR3 comprises 13 residues. The CDR3 loop is CASSPQGGETQYF. The CDR3 DNA reads TGTGCCAGCAGCCCACAGGGGGGAGAGACCCAGTACTTC.